Below, 15 T cell receptor beta chains from the same sample are listed, as sequenced in a study of glioma-infiltrating T cells. Using RNA template, CDR3s of TCR alpha and beta were amplified with iRepertoire arm-PCR. TCRdb passed the multiplex PCR reads through MiXCR, listing each CDR3 protein once. The sample has around 190,000 distinct CDR3 sequences, roughly a third seen once. The sequenced material came from glioma tissue, nonneoplastic brain tissue, or PBMCs (not recorded which). Every receptor here comes from a human donor with low-grade glioma or glioblastoma, undergoing nonglioma brain surgery, or in good health (not recorded which).

The genes are TRBV10-2 and TRBJ1-4, with a weak D call TRBD1 (5 bases). The germline V gene has CDR1 WSHSY and CDR2 SAAADI. Trimming stripped 4 bases from V and 3 bases from J, with 12 bases between. The CDR3 extends over 15 amino acids. CDR3 amino acids: CASSGQGAANEKLFF. The CDR3 nucleotides read TGCGCCAGCAGTGGCCAGGGAGCCGCTAATGAAAAACTGTTTTTT.

The table lists this clonotype with a few counts. The chain has TRBV6-1 and TRBJ2-7; the D gene could be TRBD1 or TRBD2 (5 bases each). Trimming took off 6 bases at V and 2 bases at J, with 11 bases between the two ends. The germline V gene has CDR1 MNHNS and CDR2 SASEGT. The CDR3 is 13 amino acids. CDR3 residues: CASSTGPPYEQYF. The CDR3, as DNA: TGTGCCAGCAGCACGGGACCCCCCTACGAGCAGTACTTC.

The chain combines TRBV7-3 with TRBJ2-2; possibly TRBD2 for D (6 bases). The CDR3 sequence is 15 residues long. The ends were cut back, 5 bases at V and 5 bases at J, with 15 bases in the middle. The V gene's germline CDR1 is SGHTA and CDR2 FQGTGA. CDR3 nucleotide sequence: TGTGCCAGCAGCGCGACAATTGGAGGGACCGGGGAGCTGTTTTTT. This codes for CASSATIGGTGELFF.

The CDR3 sequence: CASSLGTSGSLNTQYF. The CDR3 DNA reads as TGTGCCAGCAGCTTAGGGACTAGCGGGAGTCTGAATACGCAGTATTTT. The V call is TRBV7-2, the J call TRBJ2-3; the match to TRBD2 covers 13 bases. CDR1 is SGHTA, CDR2 FQGNSA, per germline. The CDR3 consists of 16 residues. V gave up 1 base and J gave up 7 bases; unmatched junction bases: 5.

There are a few counts of this clonotype. V gene TRBV2 combines with J gene TRBJ2-1; 11 bases are a match to TRBD2. V lost 1 base to trimming and J lost 6 bases; unmatched junction nucleotides: 2. The germline V gene has CDR1 SNHLY and CDR2 FYNNEI. The length of the CDR3 is 15 residues. The DNA of the CDR3 is TGTGCCAGCAGTGAAGTCGGACTAGCGGGCAATGAGCAGTTCTTC. Protein product: CASSEVGLAGNEQFF.

J is TRBJ2-7 and V is TRBV19, with unresolved D. Trimming took 0 bases from V and 5 from J, leaving 8 bases between them. The CDR3 runs 13 residues. The germline V gene encodes CDR1 LNHDA and CDR2 SQIVND (reference sequence). The CDR3 coding sequence is TGTGCCAGTAGTATAGACCGAGCCGACGAGCAGTACTTC. It is translated as CASSIDRADEQYF.

Regarding this clonotype: One base away lies a much larger clone, so this may be a sequencing read error. The genes are TRBV10-3 and TRBJ1-4; no clear D. The V gene's germline CDR1 is ENHRY and CDR2 SYGVKD. V gave up 2 bases and J gave up 5 bases, with 0 bases separating them. The CDR3 loop spans 11 amino acids. The CDR3 DNA reads as TGTGCCATCAGTGAGAATGAAAAACTGTTTTTT. Protein sequence: CAISENEKLFF.

Of note for this clonotype: Since a much larger clone is just one base distant, this may be a read error. The CDR3 spells CASSLRGGDTVELFF. As DNA, the CDR3 is TGTGCCAGCAGCCTACGGGGCGGGGACACCGTGGAGCTGTTTTTT. The J gene is TRBJ2-2, the V gene TRBV7-2; D may be TRBD1 or TRBD2 (6 bases each). Germline-derived CDR1 and CDR2 are SGHTA and FQGNSA. This CDR3 is 15 amino acids long.

This clonotype has a count of ten or more. The chain couples TRBV27 to TRBJ2-5; the match to TRBD2 covers 7 bases. V gave up 2 bases and J gave up 5 bases; unmatched junction bases: 5. The CDR3 is 14 residues long. The germline CDR1 and CDR2 sequences are MNHEY and SMNVEV (reference sequence). CDR3 loop: CASSLIRGGETQYF. The CDR3 DNA reads as TGTGCCAGCAGTTTAATTCGGGGAGGGGAGACCCAGTACTTC.

This clonotype was observed many times. The V gene is TRBV12-3 or TRBV12-4, the J gene TRBJ2-1; a weak D match, TRBD1 (6 bases). The CDR3 has 14 residues. V was cut by 3 bases and J by 9 bases, with 15 bases left in between. CDR3 loop: CASSFGTTIGEQFF. In DNA, the CDR3 is TGTGCCAGCAGTTTCGGGACAACCATCGGTGAGCAGTTCTTC.

The table lists this clonotype with many counts. This sequence joins TRBV19 and TRBJ1-2, with D maybe TRBD1 (6 bases). Germline-derived CDR1 and CDR2 are LNHDA and SQIVND (reference sequence). Trimming removed 4 bases at V and 4 bases at J, with 16 bases between. The CDR3 has 15 amino acids. The CDR3 DNA sequence: TGTGCCAGTAGTAGCGAGGCGGCAGGGGCCTATGGCTACACCTTC. This codes for CASSSEAAGAYGYTF.

Details on this clonotype: A much larger clonotype is one base distant, so this may be a read error. The J gene is TRBJ2-1, the V gene TRBV10-3, with 9 nucleotides matching TRBD1. Germline trimming cut 6 bases from V and 8 bases from J; bases unmatched to any gene: 5. The CDR3 spans 13 residues. Germline values: CDR1 ENHRY, CDR2 SYGVKD. CDR3 amino acids: CAISLQGAYEQFF. The CDR3 region has the DNA TGTGCCATCAGCCTACAGGGGGCCTATGAGCAGTTCTTC.

The chain has TRBV5-4 and TRBJ2-5; D unresolved. Germline V lookup: CDR1 SGHNT, CDR2 YYREEE (reference sequence). V was cut by 0 bases and J by 0 bases, with 12 bases left in between. This CDR3 has 16 residues. The CDR3 spells CASSLDLGSNQETQYF. In DNA form, the CDR3 reads TGTGCCAGCAGCTTGGACTTGGGCTCAAACCAAGAGACCCAGTACTTC.

This clonotype has only a few counts. This chain uses TRBV4-1 with TRBJ2-1, with D perhaps TRBD1 or TRBD2 (5 bases each). CDR1 and CDR2 from the germline V gene are MGHRA and YSYEKL. Deletions cut 1 base from V and 9 bases from J, with 13 bases between. The CDR3 has 14 residues. The CDR3 is CASSQVALGGEQFF. In DNA, the CDR3 is TGCGCCAGCAGCCAAGTGGCTCTTGGGGGTGAGCAGTTCTTC.

The rearrangement uses TRBV7-2 and TRBJ1-2; no firm D call. V was clipped by 5 bases and J by 4 bases, with 14 bases between them. The CDR3 is 14 residues long. From germline, CDR1 is SGHTA and CDR2 FQGNSA. CDR3 DNA: TGTGCCAGCAGCCCTCAGACATGGTCCTATGGCTACACCTTC. It translates to CASSPQTWSYGYTF.